This T cell receptor beta chain was sequenced for a study of T cell repertoires in cytomegalovirus infection (dated by TCRdb to the late 2010s). Some background on the complete study: Donor HLA type was relevant to the analysis, as public TCR beta signatures indicated carriage of CMV infection together with the matching HLA type. What the authors observed across the whole study: The ex vivo response was dominated by HLA-C-restricted CMV-specific TCR beta clonotypes, and the single most frequent clonotype in two of eight donors was supplied by these HLA-C-restricted clonotypes. In both this cohort and an independent cohort of some 380 donors, the cumulative frequency of public TCR beta family members distinguished carriers of CMV infection plus the relevant HLA type.

This clonotype showed up many times. The clone's antigen remains unknown. No clone much larger than this one lies a single base away; base qualities are absent. Sequencing used an Illumina HiSeq 1500. TCRdb ran its own pipeline on the public reads, namely fastp trimming at Q25 and MiXCR clone calling, and kept in-frame beta chains. CDR3 protein duplicates are merged, each entry listing the most common genes and DNA. A total of roughly 640,000 distinct CDR3 sequences appear in this sample, 24% of them only once. Approximately 8.2% of the sample belongs to the ten largest clones. Trimming takes 5 bases from V and 5 bases from J, and the germline ends sit 19 bases apart. Measured from the cysteine to the phenylalanine, the CDR3 is 16 residues long. The sequence is cut down to CDR3 DNA, 48 bases in frame from base 1. CDR1 and CDR2, per the germline V gene (reference sequence), are SEHNR and FQNEAQ.

This sequence was found in a human donor in good health (CMV status not recorded). Some clones in this sample may be carry-over from other donors' samples. The chain was built from TRBV7-9 and TRBJ2-4; the D region is possibly TRBD1 or TRBD2, each matching across 5 bases. Sequencing used CD8+ T cells from PBMCs. The CDR3 sequence is CASSAPGPLRQNIQYF. The nucleotide sequence reads TGTGCCAGCAGCGCCCCGGGACCCCTCCGGCAAAACATTCAGTACTTC.